This TCR beta chain was identified in a study of control samples from healthy donors and cancer patients. Generated by immunoSEQ multiplex PCR, the TCRdb table keeps only in-frame clones and is missing some. The profile shows some 30,000 clones, 90% to 95% of them singletons. The length of the CDR3 is 14 residues. Germline assignment: CDR1 SGHRS and CDR2 YFSETQ. J lost 7 bases, V lost 3 bases, and 5 bases had no gene match. The TCR was taken from a man between 45 and 60 years old with lung cancer. Sequenced material: PBMCs. This sequence joins TRBV5-1 and TRBJ1-5; 9 bases line up with TRBD1. CDR3 coding DNA: TGCGCCAGCAGCTATGGGACAGGGAGCCAGCCCCAGCATTTT. Residues: CASSYGTGSQPQHF.